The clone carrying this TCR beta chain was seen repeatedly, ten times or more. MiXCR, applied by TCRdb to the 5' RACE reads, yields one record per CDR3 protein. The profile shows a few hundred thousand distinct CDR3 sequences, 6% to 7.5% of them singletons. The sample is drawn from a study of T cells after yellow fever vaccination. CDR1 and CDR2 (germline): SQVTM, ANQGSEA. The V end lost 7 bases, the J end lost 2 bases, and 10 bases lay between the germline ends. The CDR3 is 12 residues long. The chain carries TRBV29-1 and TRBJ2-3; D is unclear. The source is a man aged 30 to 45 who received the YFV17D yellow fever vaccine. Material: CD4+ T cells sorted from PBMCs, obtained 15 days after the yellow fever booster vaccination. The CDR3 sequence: CSGWAATDTQYF. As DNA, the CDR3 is TGCAGCGGCTGGGCAGCCACAGATACGCAGTATTTT.